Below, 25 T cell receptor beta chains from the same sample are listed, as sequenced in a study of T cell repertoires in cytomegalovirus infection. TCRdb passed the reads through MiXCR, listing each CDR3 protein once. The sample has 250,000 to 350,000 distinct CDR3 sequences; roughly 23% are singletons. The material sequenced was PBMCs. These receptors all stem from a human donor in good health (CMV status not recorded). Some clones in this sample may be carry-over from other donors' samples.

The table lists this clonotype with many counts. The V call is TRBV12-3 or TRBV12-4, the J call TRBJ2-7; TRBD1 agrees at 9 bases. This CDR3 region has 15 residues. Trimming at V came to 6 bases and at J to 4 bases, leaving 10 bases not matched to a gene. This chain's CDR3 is CASSSTQGAFYEQYF. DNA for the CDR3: TGTGCCAGCAGCTCGACACAGGGGGCATTTTACGAGCAGTACTTC.

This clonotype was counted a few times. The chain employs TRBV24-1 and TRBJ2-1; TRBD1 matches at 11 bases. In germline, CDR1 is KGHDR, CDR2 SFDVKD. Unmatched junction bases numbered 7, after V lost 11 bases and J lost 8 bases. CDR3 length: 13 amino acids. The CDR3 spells CAKRDRGFDEQFF. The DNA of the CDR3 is TGTGCCAAAAGGGACAGGGGGTTCGATGAGCAGTTCTTC.

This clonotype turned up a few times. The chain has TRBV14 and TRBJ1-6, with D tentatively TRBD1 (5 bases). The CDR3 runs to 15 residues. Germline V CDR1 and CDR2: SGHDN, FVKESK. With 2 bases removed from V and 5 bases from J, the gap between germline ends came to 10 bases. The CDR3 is CASSQITGNNSPLHF. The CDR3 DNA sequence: TGTGCCAGCAGCCAAATCACAGGAAATAATTCACCCCTCCACTTT.

CDR3: CASSSWTGSSYEQYF. CDR3 coding DNA: TGTGCCAGCAGTTCCTGGACTGGCTCCTCCTACGAGCAGTACTTC. The chain is built from TRBV6-2 or TRBV6-3 and TRBJ2-7, with D possibly being TRBD2 (5 bases). Looked up from germline, CDR1 is MNHEY and CDR2 is SVGEGT. This CDR3 contains 15 residues. Trimming left V 4 bases short and J 0 bases short, with 13 bases between.

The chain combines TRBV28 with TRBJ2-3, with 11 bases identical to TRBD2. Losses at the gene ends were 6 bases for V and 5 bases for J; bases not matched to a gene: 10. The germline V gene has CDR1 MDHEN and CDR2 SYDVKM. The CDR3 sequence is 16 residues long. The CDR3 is CASRVSGRATGDTQYF. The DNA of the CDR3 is TGTGCCAGCAGGGTTAGCGGGAGGGCCACCGGAGATACGCAGTATTTT.

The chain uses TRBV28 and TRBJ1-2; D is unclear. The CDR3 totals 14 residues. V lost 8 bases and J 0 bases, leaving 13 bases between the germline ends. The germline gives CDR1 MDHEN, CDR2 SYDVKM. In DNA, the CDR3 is TGTGCCAGCCTCGTCCTGGGAGCTAACTATGGCTACACCTTC. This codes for CASLVLGANYGYTF.

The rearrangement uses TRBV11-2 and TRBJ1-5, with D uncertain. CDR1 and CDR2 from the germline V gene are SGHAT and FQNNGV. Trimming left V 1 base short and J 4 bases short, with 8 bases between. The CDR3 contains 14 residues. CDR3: CASSLGYGNQPQHF. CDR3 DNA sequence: TGTGCCAGCAGCTTAGGGTATGGGAATCAGCCCCAGCATTTT.

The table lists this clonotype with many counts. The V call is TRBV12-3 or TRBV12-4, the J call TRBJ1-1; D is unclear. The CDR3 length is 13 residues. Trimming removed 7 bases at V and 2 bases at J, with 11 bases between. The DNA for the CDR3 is TGTGCCAGCATCCCCGCGGGTAACACTGAAGCTTTCTTT. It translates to CASIPAGNTEAFF.

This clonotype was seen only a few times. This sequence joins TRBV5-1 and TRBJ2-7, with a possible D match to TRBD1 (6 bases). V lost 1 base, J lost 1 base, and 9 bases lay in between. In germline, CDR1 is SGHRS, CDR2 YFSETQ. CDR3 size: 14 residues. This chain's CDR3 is CASSLIRGSYEQYF. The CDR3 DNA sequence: TGCGCCAGCAGCTTGATCAGGGGATCCTACGAGCAGTACTTC.

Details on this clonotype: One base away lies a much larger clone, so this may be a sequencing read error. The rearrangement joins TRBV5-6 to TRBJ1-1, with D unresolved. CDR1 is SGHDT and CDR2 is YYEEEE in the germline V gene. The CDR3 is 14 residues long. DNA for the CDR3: TGTGCCAGCAGCTTTAGTGGGTCTAACACTGAAGTTTTCTTT. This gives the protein CASSFSGSNTEVFF. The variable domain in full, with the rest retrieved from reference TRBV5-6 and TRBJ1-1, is DAGVTQSPTHLIKTRGQQVTLRCSPKSGHDTVSWYQQALGQGPQFIFQYYEEEERQRGNFPDRFSGHQFPNYSSELNVNALLLGDSALYLCASSFSGSNTEVFFGQGTRLTVV.

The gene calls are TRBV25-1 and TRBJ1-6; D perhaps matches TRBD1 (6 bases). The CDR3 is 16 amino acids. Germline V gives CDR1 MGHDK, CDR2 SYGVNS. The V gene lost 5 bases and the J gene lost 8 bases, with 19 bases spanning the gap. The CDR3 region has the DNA TGTGCCAGCAGTTCAACAGGGATGTACGTGGATTCACCCCTCCACTTT. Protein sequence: CASSSTGMYVDSPLHF. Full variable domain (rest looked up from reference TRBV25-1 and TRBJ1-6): EADIYQTPRYLVIGTGKKITLECSQTMGHDKMYWYQQDPGMELHLIHYSYGVNSTEKGDLSSESTVSRIRTEHFPLTLESARPSHTSQYLCASSSTGMYVDSPLHFGNGTRLTVT.

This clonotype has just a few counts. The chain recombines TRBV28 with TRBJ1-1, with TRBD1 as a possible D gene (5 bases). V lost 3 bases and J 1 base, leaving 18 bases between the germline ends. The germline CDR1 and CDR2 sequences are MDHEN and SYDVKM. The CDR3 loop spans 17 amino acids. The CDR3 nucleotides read TGTGCCAGCAGTTTCAGCGGGGCGGGACTGGCGAACACTGAAGCTTTCTTT. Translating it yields CASSFSGAGLANTEAFF. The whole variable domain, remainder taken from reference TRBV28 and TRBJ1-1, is DVKVTQSSRYLVKRTGEKVFLECVQDMDHENMFWYRQDPGLGLRLIYFSYDVKMKEKGDIPEGYSVSREKKERFSLILESASTNQTSMYLCASSFSGAGLANTEAFFGQGTRLTVV.

The CDR3 sequence: CASSQVDYGYTF. CDR3 DNA: TGTGCCAGCAGCCAGGTTGACTATGGCTACACCTTC. This chain joins TRBV7-2 and TRBJ1-2; D uncertain. Germline V gene data show CDR1 as SGHTA and CDR2 as FQGNSA. Trimming took off 5 bases at V and 3 bases at J, with 7 bases between the two ends. The CDR3 runs 12 residues.

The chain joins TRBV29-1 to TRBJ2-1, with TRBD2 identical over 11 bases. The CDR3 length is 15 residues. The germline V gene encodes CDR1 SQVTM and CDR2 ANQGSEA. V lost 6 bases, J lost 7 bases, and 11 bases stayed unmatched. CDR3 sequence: CSVFGASGGFNEQFF. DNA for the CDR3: TGCAGCGTCTTTGGGGCTAGCGGGGGGTTTAATGAGCAGTTCTTC.

The DNA of the CDR3 is TGTGCCTCCTGGCCGGCCGGAGGTCAGCCCCAGCATTTT. It codes for CASWPAGGQPQHF. The chain joins TRBV6-2 or TRBV6-3 to TRBJ1-5; D call uncertain. The V gene lost 11 bases and the J gene lost 6 bases, with 17 bases spanning the gap. Looked up from germline, CDR1 is MNHEY and CDR2 is SVGEGT. The CDR3 runs 13 residues.

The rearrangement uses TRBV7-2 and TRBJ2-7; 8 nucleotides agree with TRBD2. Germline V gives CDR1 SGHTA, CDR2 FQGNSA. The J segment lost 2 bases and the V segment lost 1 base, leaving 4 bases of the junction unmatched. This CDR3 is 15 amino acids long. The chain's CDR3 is CASSLGAGGAYEQYF. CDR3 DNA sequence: TGTGCCAGCAGCTTAGGGGCGGGAGGCGCCTACGAGCAGTACTTC.

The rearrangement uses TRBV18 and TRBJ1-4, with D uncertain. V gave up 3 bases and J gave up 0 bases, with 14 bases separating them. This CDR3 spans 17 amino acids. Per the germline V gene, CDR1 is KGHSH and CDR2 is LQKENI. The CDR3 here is CASSPRPQRATNEKLFF. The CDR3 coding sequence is TGTGCCAGCTCACCCCGCCCTCAAAGAGCAACTAATGAAAAACTGTTTTTT.

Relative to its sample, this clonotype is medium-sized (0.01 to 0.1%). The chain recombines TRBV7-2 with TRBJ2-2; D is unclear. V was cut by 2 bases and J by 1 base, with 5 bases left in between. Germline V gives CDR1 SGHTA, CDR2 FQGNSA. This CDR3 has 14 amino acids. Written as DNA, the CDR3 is TGTGCCAGCAGCTTAAGCAAGAACACCGGGGAGCTGTTTTTT. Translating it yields CASSLSKNTGELFF.

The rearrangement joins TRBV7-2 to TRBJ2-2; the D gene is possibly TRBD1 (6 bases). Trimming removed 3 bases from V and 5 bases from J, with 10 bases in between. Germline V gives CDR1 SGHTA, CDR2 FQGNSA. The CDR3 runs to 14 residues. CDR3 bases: TGTGCCAGCAGCTTGGACAGATGGACCGGGGAGCTGTTTTTT. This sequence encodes CASSLDRWTGELFF.

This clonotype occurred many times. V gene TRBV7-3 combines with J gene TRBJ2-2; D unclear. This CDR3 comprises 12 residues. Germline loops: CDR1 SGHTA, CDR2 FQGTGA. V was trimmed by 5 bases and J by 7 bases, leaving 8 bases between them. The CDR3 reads CASSPSDGELFF. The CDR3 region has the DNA TGTGCCAGCAGCCCCTCGGACGGGGAGCTGTTTTTT.

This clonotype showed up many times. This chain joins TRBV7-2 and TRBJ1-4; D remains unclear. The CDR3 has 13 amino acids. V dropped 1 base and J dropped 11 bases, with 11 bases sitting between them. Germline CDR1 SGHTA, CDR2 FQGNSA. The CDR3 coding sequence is TGTGCCAGCAGCTTAGATCGCGGGAGTAAACTGTTTTTT. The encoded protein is CASSLDRGSKLFF.

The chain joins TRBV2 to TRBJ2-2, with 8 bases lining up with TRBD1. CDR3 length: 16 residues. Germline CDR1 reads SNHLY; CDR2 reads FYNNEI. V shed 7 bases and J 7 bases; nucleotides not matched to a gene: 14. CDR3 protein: CASTPGPGGEVGELFF. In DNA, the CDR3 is TGTGCCAGCACCCCTGGCCCAGGGGGCGAGGTCGGGGAGCTGTTTTTT.

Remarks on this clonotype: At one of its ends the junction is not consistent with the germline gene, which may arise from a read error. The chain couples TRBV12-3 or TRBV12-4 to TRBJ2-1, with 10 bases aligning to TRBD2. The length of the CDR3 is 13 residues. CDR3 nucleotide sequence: TGTACCAGCATCGCTAGCGGGGGCGATGAGCAGTTCTTC. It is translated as CTSIASGGDEQFF.

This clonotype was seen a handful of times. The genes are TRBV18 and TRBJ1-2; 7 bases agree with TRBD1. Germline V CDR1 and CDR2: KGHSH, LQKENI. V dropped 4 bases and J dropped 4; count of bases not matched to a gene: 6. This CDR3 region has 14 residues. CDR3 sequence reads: CASSLSGDSYGYTF. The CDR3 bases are TGTGCCAGCTCACTCTCCGGGGACAGCTATGGCTACACCTTC.

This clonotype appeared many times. CDR3 DNA sequence: TGTGCCAGCAGCTTTACACTCACCCCTGGCGGAGATACGCAGTATTTT. Amino acids: CASSFTLTPGGDTQYF. The rearrangement links TRBV7-8 to TRBJ2-3; D is undetermined. The CDR3 has 16 residues. V was trimmed by 3 bases and J by 5 bases, leaving 18 bases between them. Germline CDR1 reads SGHVS; CDR2 reads FQNEAQ.